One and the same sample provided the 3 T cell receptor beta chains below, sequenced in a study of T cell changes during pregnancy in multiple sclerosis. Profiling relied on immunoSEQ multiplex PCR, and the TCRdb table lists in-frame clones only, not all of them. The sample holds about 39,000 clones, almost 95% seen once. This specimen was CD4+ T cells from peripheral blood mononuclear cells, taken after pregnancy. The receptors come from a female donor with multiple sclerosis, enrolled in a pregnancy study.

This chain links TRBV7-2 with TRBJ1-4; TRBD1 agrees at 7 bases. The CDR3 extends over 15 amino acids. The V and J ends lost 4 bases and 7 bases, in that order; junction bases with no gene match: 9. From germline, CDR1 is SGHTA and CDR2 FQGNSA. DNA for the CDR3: TGTGCCAGCAGCTCCACAGGGGAGAAGGCTGAAAAACTGTTTTTT. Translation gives CASSSTGEKAEKLFF.

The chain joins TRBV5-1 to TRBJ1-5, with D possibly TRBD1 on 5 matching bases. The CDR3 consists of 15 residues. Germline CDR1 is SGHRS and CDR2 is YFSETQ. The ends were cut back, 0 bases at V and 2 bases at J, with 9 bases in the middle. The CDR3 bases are TGCGCCAGCAGCTTGGCCGAAGGGGGCAATCAGCCCCAGCATTTT. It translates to CASSLAEGGNQPQHF.

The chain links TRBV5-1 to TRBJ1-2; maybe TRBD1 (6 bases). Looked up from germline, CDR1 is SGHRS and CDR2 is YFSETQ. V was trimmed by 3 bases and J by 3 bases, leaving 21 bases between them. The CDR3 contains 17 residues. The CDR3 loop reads CASSSLGVRAGDYGYTF. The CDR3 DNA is TGCGCCAGCAGCTCGTTGGGGGTTAGGGCAGGGGACTATGGCTACACCTTC.